A selection of T cell receptor beta chains follows, all from one sample in a study of T and B cells in COVID-19 patients. TCRdb reanalysed the multiplex PCR reads using MiXCR and keeps one entry per CDR3 protein. The sample holds several thousand distinct CDR3 sequences, roughly 25% seen once. What was sequenced was blood. These receptor sequences come from a human donor with active COVID-19. The CDR3 runs from the conserved cysteine through the conserved F or W. D genes are given only for firm matches. For some rows the clone size is stated as once, few or many, or as a class when expanded; others skip it.

clone size: few; J gene: TRBJ1-1; D gene: .; V gene: TRBV12-3/TRBV12-4; CDR3 protein: CASSLDWLDVTMNTEAFF; CDR3 DNA: TGTGCCAGCAGTTTAGATTGGCTCGATGTGACCATGAACACTGAAGCTTTCTTT
clone size: few; J gene: TRBJ2-1; D gene: .; V gene: TRBV7-9; CDR3 protein: CASSLQTGPYNEQFF; CDR3 DNA: TGTGCCAGCAGCTTACAGACAGGTCCCTACAATGAGCAGTTCTTC
clone size: many; J gene: TRBJ2-7; D gene: .; V gene: TRBV6-2/TRBV6-3; CDR3 protein: CASSYHGEQYF; CDR3 DNA: TGTGCCAGCAGTTACCATGGCGAGCAGTACTTC
clone size: few; J gene: TRBJ2-1; D gene: TRBD2; V gene: TRBV5-1; CDR3 protein: CASSPDGTSGKRQFF; CDR3 DNA: TGCGCCAGCAGCCCCGACGGGACTAGCGGGAAGAGGCAGTTCTTC
clone size: .; J gene: TRBJ2-7; D gene: .; V gene: TRBV7-4; CDR3 protein: CASSQAGGSYEQYF; CDR3 DNA: TGTGCCAGCAGCCAAGCTGGTGGATCCTACGAGCAGTACTTC
clone size: .; J gene: TRBJ1-5; D gene: .; V gene: TRBV5-5; CDR3 protein: CASSLRGGNQPQHF; CDR3 DNA: TGTGCCAGCAGCTTAAGGGGGGGCAATCAGCCCCAGCATTTT
clone size: .; J gene: TRBJ1-3; D gene: .; V gene: TRBV5-1; CDR3 protein: CASSTTGFGNTIYF; CDR3 DNA: TGCGCCAGCAGCACCACAGGGTTTGGAAACACCATATATTTT
clone size: few; J gene: TRBJ2-7; D gene: TRBD1; V gene: TRBV5-6; CDR3 protein: CASSTGQGNYEQYF; CDR3 DNA: TGTGCCAGCAGCACGGGACAGGGAAACTACGAGCAGTACTTC
clone size: .; J gene: TRBJ2-3; D gene: .; V gene: TRBV10-3; CDR3 protein: CAISGDTDTQYF; CDR3 DNA: TGTGCCATCAGTGGCGACACAGATACGCAGTATTTT
clone size: many; J gene: TRBJ2-3; D gene: TRBD2; V gene: TRBV6-2/TRBV6-3; CDR3 protein: CASSYSTSGADTQYF; CDR3 DNA: TGTGCCAGCAGTTACTCGACTAGCGGGGCAGATACGCAGTATTTT
clone size: many; J gene: TRBJ1-4; D gene: .; V gene: TRBV12-3/TRBV12-4; CDR3 protein: CASRRAEKLFF; CDR3 DNA: TGTGCCAGCAGGAGGGCTGAAAAACTGTTTTTT
clone size: medium-sized; J gene: TRBJ1-2; D gene: .; V gene: TRBV5-6; CDR3 protein: CASSLGASSGYTF; CDR3 DNA: TGTGCCAGCAGCTTGGGTGCATCCTCGGGCTACACCTTC
clone size: medium-sized; J gene: TRBJ2-7; D gene: TRBD1; V gene: TRBV19; CDR3 protein: CASSTSGTGSDEQYF; CDR3 DNA: TGTGCCAGTAGTACCTCAGGGACAGGGAGCGACGAGCAGTACTTC
clone size: .; J gene: TRBJ1-4; D gene: .; V gene: TRBV4-3; CDR3 protein: CASSQDRTSTVLAFF; CDR3 DNA: TGCGCCAGCAGCCAAGACAGGACTTCTACGGTGCTTGCGTTTTTT
clone size: medium-sized; J gene: TRBJ1-4; D gene: TRBD1; V gene: TRBV6-1; CDR3 protein: CASSEALGQGGEKLFF; CDR3 DNA: TGTGCCAGCAGTGAAGCATTAGGACAGGGAGGTGAAAAACTGTTTTTT
clone size: medium-sized; J gene: TRBJ2-5; D gene: .; V gene: TRBV18; CDR3 protein: CASSPPRGGQETQYF; CDR3 DNA: TGTGCCAGCTCACCACCTCGCGGCGGCCAAGAGACCCAGTACTTC
clone size: .; J gene: TRBJ2-5; D gene: .; V gene: TRBV10-2; CDR3 protein: CASSESQGYVETQYF; CDR3 DNA: TGCGCCAGCAGTGAGTCACAAGGGTATGTGGAGACCCAGTACTTC
clone size: .; J gene: TRBJ1-5; D gene: .; V gene: TRBV27; CDR3 protein: CASSLRGYSNQPQHF; CDR3 DNA: TGTGCCAGCAGTTTAAGGGGTTATAGCAATCAGCCCCAGCATTTT
clone size: few; J gene: TRBJ1-6; D gene: .; V gene: TRBV5-5; CDR3 protein: CASSPYSAYNSPLHF; CDR3 DNA: TGTGCCAGCAGCCCCTACTCGGCATATAATTCACCCCTCCACTTT
clone size: medium-sized; J gene: TRBJ2-1; D gene: TRBD2; V gene: TRBV27; CDR3 protein: CASVGLAGGDNEQFF; CDR3 DNA: TGTGCCAGCGTCGGGCTAGCGGGGGGAGACAATGAGCAGTTCTTC
clone size: medium-sized; J gene: TRBJ2-1; D gene: TRBD2; V gene: TRBV29-1; CDR3 protein: CSVVGLAFSYNEQFF; CDR3 DNA: TGCAGCGTTGTGGGACTAGCGTTTTCCTACAATGAGCAGTTCTTC
clone size: medium-sized; J gene: TRBJ2-7; D gene: .; V gene: TRBV29-1; CDR3 protein: CSVAIRGPTYEQYF; CDR3 DNA: TGCAGCGTTGCCATCAGGGGCCCTACCTACGAGCAGTACTTC
clone size: .; J gene: TRBJ2-2; D gene: .; V gene: TRBV6-5; CDR3 protein: CASSYGKGWHGELFF; CDR3 DNA: TGTGCCAGCAGTTACGGAAAGGGGTGGCACGGGGAGCTGTTTTTT
clone size: .; J gene: TRBJ2-5; D gene: TRBD2; V gene: TRBV5-1; CDR3 protein: CASSLGLAGGHKTQYF; CDR3 DNA: TGCGCCAGCAGCCTGGGACTAGCGGGGGGGCATAAGACCCAGTACTTC
clone size: few; J gene: TRBJ1-1; D gene: .; V gene: TRBV6-2/TRBV6-3; CDR3 protein: CASSYQQGNTEAFF; CDR3 DNA: TGTGCCAGCAGTTACCAACAGGGAAACACTGAAGCTTTCTTT
clone size: .; J gene: TRBJ2-7; D gene: TRBD2; V gene: TRBV14; CDR3 protein: CASSQRAGLLAHEQYF; CDR3 DNA: TGTGCCAGCAGCCAACGGGCCGGCTTACTAGCGCACGAGCAGTACTTC
clone size: .; J gene: TRBJ2-1; D gene: .; V gene: TRBV21-1; CDR3 protein: CASSKKTGTSGSYNEQFF; CDR3 DNA: TGTGCCAGCAGCAAAAAAACCGGGACTAGCGGCTCCTACAATGAGCAGTTCTTC
clone size: .; J gene: TRBJ2-3; D gene: .; V gene: TRBV18; CDR3 protein: CASSPDQTSTDTQYF; CDR3 DNA: TGTGCCAGCTCACCAGACCAGACTAGCACAGATACGCAGTATTTT
clone size: few; J gene: TRBJ1-4; D gene: TRBD1; V gene: TRBV7-7; CDR3 protein: CASSLSGGGEKLFF; CDR3 DNA: TGTGCCAGCAGCTTATCAGGGGGCGGTGAAAAACTGTTTTTT
clone size: .; J gene: TRBJ2-1; D gene: .; V gene: TRBV5-1; CDR3 protein: CASSLESQLGQFF; CDR3 DNA: TGCGCCAGCAGCTTGGAGTCCCAGTTGGGTCAGTTCTTC
clone size: .; J gene: TRBJ1-2; D gene: .; V gene: TRBV20-1; CDR3 protein: CSARAGVLLGYTF; CDR3 DNA: TGCAGTGCTAGAGCAGGGGTTCTACTTGGCTACACCTTC
clone size: few; J gene: TRBJ2-5; D gene: .; V gene: TRBV18; CDR3 protein: CASSPELEKTQYF; CDR3 DNA: TGTGCCAGCTCACCAGAGTTGGAAAAGACCCAGTACTTC
clone size: medium-sized; J gene: TRBJ2-7; D gene: .; V gene: TRBV27; CDR3 protein: CASSLSGREQYF; CDR3 DNA: TGTGCCAGCAGTTTATCGGGGCGCGAGCAGTACTTC
clone size: many; J gene: TRBJ2-1; D gene: TRBD1; V gene: TRBV6-1; CDR3 protein: CASRNSGQGNNEQFF; CDR3 DNA: TGTGCCAGCAGGAATTCGGGACAGGGTAACAATGAGCAGTTCTTC
clone size: once; J gene: TRBJ2-1; D gene: .; V gene: TRBV5-1; CDR3 protein: CASSWETVSSYNEQFF; CDR3 DNA: TGCGCCAGCAGCTGGGAAACGGTGAGCTCCTACAATGAGCAGTTCTTC
clone size: medium-sized; J gene: TRBJ2-2; D gene: .; V gene: TRBV6-1; CDR3 protein: CASSDREDTGELFF; CDR3 DNA: TGTGCCAGCAGTGACAGGGAGGACACCGGGGAGCTGTTTTTT
clone size: medium-sized; J gene: TRBJ2-1; D gene: .; V gene: TRBV15; CDR3 protein: CATSSAGRGRNEQFF; CDR3 DNA: TGTGCCACCAGCAGTGCCGGGCGGGGTCGCAATGAGCAGTTCTTC
clone size: few; J gene: TRBJ2-5; D gene: .; V gene: TRBV6-5; CDR3 protein: CASSYWSSGETQYF; CDR3 DNA: TGTGCCAGCAGTTATTGGTCCTCGGGGGAGACCCAGTACTTC
clone size: .; J gene: TRBJ2-1; D gene: TRBD2; V gene: TRBV24-1; CDR3 protein: CATSDRAGLGEYNEQFF; CDR3 DNA: TGTGCCACCAGTGATAGAGCGGGATTGGGAGAATACAATGAGCAGTTCTTC
clone size: many; J gene: TRBJ2-3; D gene: .; V gene: TRBV18; CDR3 protein: CASSPGRGTDTQYF; CDR3 DNA: TGTGCCAGCTCACCGGGCAGGGGCACAGATACGCAGTATTTT
clone size: few; J gene: TRBJ2-5; D gene: .; V gene: TRBV5-4; CDR3 protein: CASSLDLPETQYF; CDR3 DNA: TGTGCCAGCAGCTTGGACTTACCGGAGACCCAGTACTTC
clone size: few; J gene: TRBJ2-1; D gene: TRBD2; V gene: TRBV7-6; CDR3 protein: CASSGAVQREGLRAYNEQFF; CDR3 DNA: TGTGCCAGCAGTGGGGCGGTGCAGCGGGAGGGCCTACGCGCCTACAATGAGCAGTTCTTC
clone size: once; J gene: TRBJ2-7; D gene: TRBD1; V gene: TRBV6-5; CDR3 protein: CASSYSGGHHPYEQYF; CDR3 DNA: TGTGCCAGCAGTTACTCAGGGGGCCATCATCCCTACGAGCAGTACTTC
clone size: once; J gene: TRBJ2-7; D gene: .; V gene: TRBV19; CDR3 protein: CASSRLPGGYYEKYF; CDR3 DNA: TGTGCCAGTAGTAGACTCCCGGGGGGCTACTACGAGAAGTACTTC
clone size: .; J gene: TRBJ1-6; D gene: .; V gene: TRBV14; CDR3 protein: CASSQDRAISPLHF; CDR3 DNA: TGTGCCAGCAGCCAAGATCGGGCCATTTCACCCCTCCACTTT
clone size: few; J gene: TRBJ1-6; D gene: .; V gene: TRBV4-3; CDR3 protein: CASSQRQGTPLHF; CDR3 DNA: TGCGCCAGCAGCCAACGGCAGGGTACCCCCCTCCACTTT
clone size: medium-sized; J gene: TRBJ1-4; D gene: .; V gene: TRBV12-3/TRBV12-4; CDR3 protein: CASSLAGTEKLFF; CDR3 DNA: TGTGCCAGCAGTTTGGCGGGGACTGAAAAACTGTTTTTT
clone size: .; J gene: TRBJ1-3; D gene: .; V gene: TRBV6-5; CDR3 protein: CASSPQGGGSGNTIYF; CDR3 DNA: TGTGCCAGCAGTCCCCAGGGTGGGGGCTCTGGAAACACCATATATTTT